The sequence of this T cell receptor (beta chain) was determined in a study of beta chain features in type 1 diabetes. As every portion of the isolated RNA was reverse transcribed, the sequencing read expressed TCRB transcripts. The table came from immunoSEQ multiplex PCR; TCRdb's copy has only in-frame clones and leaves some out. The repertoire includes 310,000 or so clones, 14% to 15% of them detected once, and 0.015% to 0.019% sits in the top ten. A word on this clone: Antigen unknown.

Once sorted, every population was more than 98% pure. Study conclusions and caveats: These data did not resolve whether HLA type affects TCRB rearrangement. Patients showed naive, central memory and Treg TCRB repertoires that appeared more similar than those of healthy donors. All four CD4+ subsets of Type 1 diabetes patients contained TCRB CDR3s that were moderately but significantly shorter.

Germline V CDR1 and CDR2: LGHNA, YNFKEQ. CDR3 length: 19 amino acids. Between the trimmed V and J ends, which lost 1 base and 0 bases, there was a span of 21 bases. V gene TRBV4-2 combines with J gene TRBJ2-5; tentatively, D is TRBD2 (6 bases). The TCR sequence derives from a man between 18 and 35 years old with type 1 diabetes. The sample consisted of naive CD4+ T cells from blood. In DNA form, the CDR3 reads TGTGCCAGCAGCCAAGCCTCCGGGGGTTGGGAAGAGTACCAAGAGACCCAGTACTTC. Translating gives CASSQASGGWEEYQETQYF.